This T cell receptor beta chain originates from a study of cytomegalovirus exposure and HLA in healthy donors (dated 2017 in TCRdb). Study-wide context: An earlier analysis of 587 of the donors reported approximately 260 Gb of sequence data and 95 million to 120 million unique TCR beta sequences obtained from about 179 million T cells. An earlier analysis of about 600 of the donors used high-throughput TCR beta sequencing to judge whether each TCR beta V gene segment behaved as functional or pseudogenic. Because of strong linkage in the cohort, a handful of DR-DQ haplotypes were treated as single units for association and clustering. In a later analysis, previously published TCR beta repertoires from more than 500 donors were re-analyzed and high-resolution HLA genotyping was added so that TCR occurrence patterns could be studied. An early release that covered roughly 600 HLA-typed donors contained approximately 300 gigabases of sequencing data and about 84 million unique TCR sequences. Using immunosequencing, the study profiled T cell repertoires from 500 to 800 subjects and related those repertoires to cytomegalovirus serostatus. Genome-wide SNP genotypes for about three fifths of the roughly 700 donors were used in a later genetic analysis, which treated that subset as a discovery cohort. Of the roughly 400 genotyped donors, 65% to 90% fell in the genetic ancestry cluster associated with self-reported Caucasian donors. Donor age, sex, ethnicity and CMV serostatus were compiled together with the repertoire data. Typing coverage varied by locus: 629-630 donors for A, B, C, DRB1 and DQB1; 500 to 550 for DQA1; about 600 for DPA1; more than 450 for DPB1. A separate validation cohort of approximately 120 different subjects was used in addition to the roughly 670-subject first cohort. Among a few hundred genotyped donors of the cohort, an average of around 240,000 unique TCR beta nucleotide sequences were sequenced per donor, roughly a sixth of them non-productive. All discovery cohort repertoires had been generated using a single sequencing platform. The study combined high-throughput TCR immunosequencing, statistical association of individual TCRs with disease status, and machine learning to predict cytomegalovirus infection status. Rather than drawing on any new phenotypic data, the later analysis identified candidate immune exposures from TCR beta sequences and the way those sequences occurred across donors. The study aimed to test whether cataloging public T cell receptors could reveal signatures of past pathogen exposure. HLA typing included class I and class II loci at four-digit resolution.

Worth noting for this clone: Its antigen target is currently unknown. No clone much larger than this one lies a single base away; base qualities are absent.

The CDR3 has 15 amino acids, counting the end cysteine and phenylalanine. The kept DNA is CDR3 alone, 45 bases in frame from the first base. CDR1 and CDR2 are drawn from the germline V gene: SGDLS, YYNGEE. V is shortened by 0 bases, J by 5 bases, and the region joining them spans 14 bases. Library method: the immunoSEQ multiplex PCR assay. For the multiplex PCR, a mixture combining 60 forward primers for TCR Vbeta segments and 13 reverse primers for TCR Jbeta segments was used. Amplification of the CDR3 region of rearranged TCR beta genes was performed with a multiplex PCR assay on genomic DNA. The amplified TCR beta libraries were sequenced on the Illumina HiSeq System as 87-base-pair reads. As for the original processing: A later analysis tallied 80 million to 95 million unique TCR beta chains across the 660 or so repertoires, and about 12 million of those chains were shared by two or more donors. To remove PCR and sequencing errors, raw reads were error-corrected and collapsed into unique sequences using a nearest-neighbor algorithm that merged closely related sequences. V, D and J gene segments were assigned by aligning CDR3 sequences to IMGT reference sequences. For a sequence to be retained, at least a six-nucleotide match to both a V gene segment and a J gene segment was required. A rearrangement counted as productive if the CDR3 had no stop codons and remained in frame with V and J, and every other rearrangement counted as non-productive. CDR3 was defined according to IMGT convention as the region running from the second conserved V-encoded cysteine to the conserved J-encoded phenylalanine. Sequences without an unambiguous match to a single V gene segment were excluded from the earlier analysis of about 640 of the donors. In an earlier analysis of approximately 550 of the donors, V segments were called functional above 56.7% productive rearrangements and were called segregating when the between-donor standard deviation exceeded 5%. A statistical classification framework was developed to diagnose cytomegalovirus status using the catalog of TCR beta chain sequences. In a later analysis, V and J genes were assigned by comparing TCR nucleotide sequences against IMGT/GENE-DB human TR gene sequences. In a later analysis, CDR3 sequences and most-parsimonious VDJ recombination scenarios were assigned using the TCRdist pipeline. In a later analysis, each TCR beta chain was defined by its CDR3 amino acid sequence together with its V-gene family, and reads lacking a unique V-gene family were excluded. To address suspected cross-contamination and a sequencing artifact, a later analysis removed around 590 highly shared, low-generation-probability nucleotide sequences. A later analysis calculated a clonal expansion index for each public chain from normalized within-repertoire ranks of inferred template counts. In a later analysis, generation probabilities were computed using a VDJ recombination model fitted to out-of-frame rearrangements, and the results were checked against IGoR. Hypergeometric tests were used in a later analysis to score TCR-TCR, TCR-HLA and TCR-CMV co-occurrence, with a repertoire-size bias correction applied to the TCR pairs. To estimate false discovery rates, a later analysis permuted the HLA or CMV assignments 20 times. In a later analysis, co-occurring TCRs were grouped using DBSCAN, with TCRdist sequence similarity added in when clustering inside HLA-allele-positive subsets. Repertoires with fewer than 30,000 or more than 120,000 public chains, plus five repertoires with anomalous nucleotide sharing, were excluded from co-occurrence clustering. TCRdb retrieved this table from immuneACCESS and kept in-frame rearrangements only. Not all clones are present; in checked studies, unresolved V genes account for under half, and no reason is known for the remainder. That table is the source of V, J and clone size, and D and trimming were worked out from the DNA. This sample has about 130,000 clones in its table, and roughly 78% of those were observed once. The ten largest make up roughly 5.7% of the sample.

The cohort comprised 710 or so healthy bone marrow donors. All cohort members were sampled while nominally healthy, although unrecorded immune exposures were likely present. The donor tested CMV seronegative, placing the donor among the 350 to 400 seronegative members of the cohort. Every donor gave a peripheral blood sample, and the peripheral blood mononuclear cells from that sample were used for TCR beta sequencing. The Qiagen DNeasy Blood Extraction Kit was used to extract genomic DNA from the blood cell samples. The investigation overall reported the following: For the cohort, immune exposure information was limited to CMV serostatus. According to a later analysis, TCR association rates differed among HLA loci, with DRB1 alleles showing the most associated TCRs and HLA-C alleles showing the fewest. Compared with the 666-donor mean, donors in an Asian-associated ancestry cluster had fewer N-insertions in productive TCRs, according to a later genetic analysis. The sequencing pipeline was judged likely to have produced a cluster of highly shared sequence variants as a technical artifact. In this cohort, only TCR beta chains were sequenced, and detectable features were limited by the absence of alpha or paired-chain data. Across donors, most TCR sequences were observed very rarely, whereas some public TCRs were present in many individuals. A further reported finding was that TCR beta sequences accurately predicted the HLA-A and HLA-B alleles for most subjects in the first cohort. Because counts were too low, more than 15 rarely observed V segments, including chromosome 9 orphons, were left out of the earlier analysis of over 550 of the donors. In a later analysis, 15,000 to 20,000 TCR beta sequences were associated with specific HLA alleles at a false discovery rate of 0.05. A few of the identified cytomegalovirus-associated TCR beta chains were confirmed in vitro to be specific for cytomegalovirus antigens. An association between a missense DCLRE1C variant and V-gene and J-gene trimming of TCR beta chains was found in a later genetic analysis and replicated in an independent cohort. Assigning TCR associations to individual alleles was difficult when HLA alleles, especially DR and DQ, strongly co-occurred. In a later analysis, most CMV-associated TCR beta chains were found to appear HLA-restricted, with HLA associations seemingly driven largely by CMV exposure. In a later analysis, HLA-associated TCR beta chains showed more clonal expansion and lower generation probabilities than non-associated chains that were equally common. Linkage disequilibrium might explain the correlated functional status among segregating V segments, but an unknown experimental factor could not be ruled out. Because HLA typing was unavailable for some donors at each locus, only the typed subset was used in association tests. In an earlier analysis of more than 450 of the donors, most TCR beta V segments were observed in productive rearrangements about 87% or about 30% of the time, broadly matching IMGT annotations. According to a later analysis, parvovirus B19, influenza, CMV and Epstein-Barr virus appeared linked to several top co-occurrence clusters. The classifier was reported to diagnose cytomegalovirus status with high specificity and sensitivity in both the original cohort and the validation cohort. According to the authors, the approach could potentially be generalized to other disease states and immunological phenotypes. Presence/absence analyses assumed roughly uniform sequencing depth across donors, an assumption that may not hold. A total of roughly 160 TCR beta chains were listed by the study as associated with cytomegalovirus. The 87-base-pair reads could not distinguish some IMGT-functional V segments, including TRBV6-2 and TRBV6-3, so those segments were excluded.

Sequenced material: PBMCs. The sequence came from a man younger than 40 in good health and CMV-seronegative. The rearranged chain carries TRBV9 and TRBJ2-5; the D gene is perhaps TRBD2, from 5 matching bases. The CDR3 corresponds to CASSVEAARVETQYF. The sequence in DNA is TGTGCCAGCAGCGTAGAAGCGGCGCGGGTGGAGACCCAGTACTTC.